Listed here is a single T cell receptor beta chain. Researchers prepared the TCRbeta library using unique molecular identifiers, the study reports. MiXCR, run by TCRdb on the PCR reads, gives a single entry per CDR3 protein. The data show 200,000 to 250,000 distinct CDR3 sequences, about 9.2% seen once. This entry belongs to a study of T-cell reconstitution after alpha-beta-depleted transplantation in children. Per the germline V gene, CDR1 is LGHNA and CDR2 is YSLEER. Trimming stripped 3 bases from V and 3 bases from J, with 12 bases between. The CDR3 extends over 14 amino acids. This clonotype was obtained from a human donor who donated a stem cell graft to a child with acute lymphoblastic leukemia. This chain uses TRBV4-3 with TRBJ2-7; perhaps TRBD1 as D (6 bases). Here the sequenced sample was PBMCs from the stem cell graft donor, taken from the stem cell graft. The CDR3 loop is CASSQSDSHYEQYF. The CDR3 nucleotides are TGCGCCAGCAGCCAGTCGGACAGCCACTACGAGCAGTACTTC.